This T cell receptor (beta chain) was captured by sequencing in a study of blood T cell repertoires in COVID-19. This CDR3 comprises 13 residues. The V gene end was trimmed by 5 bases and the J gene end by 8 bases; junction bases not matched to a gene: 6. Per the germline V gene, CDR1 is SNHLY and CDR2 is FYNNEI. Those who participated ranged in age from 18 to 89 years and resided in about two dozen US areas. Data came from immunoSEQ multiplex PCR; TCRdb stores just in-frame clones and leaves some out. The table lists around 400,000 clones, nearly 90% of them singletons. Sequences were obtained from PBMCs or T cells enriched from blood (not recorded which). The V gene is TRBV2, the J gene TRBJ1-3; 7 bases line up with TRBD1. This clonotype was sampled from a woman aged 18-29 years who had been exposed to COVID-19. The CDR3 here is CASSIDRAYTIYF. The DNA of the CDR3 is TGTGCCAGCAGTATTGACAGGGCTTACACCATATATTTT.